This passage covers 9 T cell receptor beta chains from one sample sequenced in a study of cytomegalovirus exposure and HLA in healthy donors. The PCR employed 60 Vbeta primers together with 13 Jbeta primers. Libraries were prepared by immunoSEQ multiplex PCR; TCRdb keeps only in-frame clonotypes and omits some of them. This sample's clone table lists approximately 71,000 clones. Sequenced material: PBMCs. Receptors originate from a female donor in good health and CMV-seropositive.

The chain carries TRBV5-1 and TRBJ2-3; maybe TRBD2 (5 bases). V was trimmed by 4 bases and J by 2 bases, leaving 17 bases between them. Germline loops: CDR1 SGHRS, CDR2 YFSETQ. The CDR3 covers 16 residues. CDR3 DNA: TGCGCCAGCAGCCCGACGGGAAAGTTTGACACAGATACGCAGTATTTT. Translating it yields CASSPTGKFDTDTQYF.

The CDR3: CASSPRAGGSYEQYF. CDR3 DNA sequence: TGTGCCAGCAGCCCTCGGGCGGGGGGGTCCTACGAGCAGTACTTC. The V and J genes are TRBV6-5 and TRBJ2-7; 9 bases line up with TRBD2. Germline CDR1 reads MNHEY; CDR2 reads SVGAGI. This CDR3 is 15 amino acids long. Trimming took 6 bases from V and 1 from J; bases not matched to a gene: 7.

The chain couples TRBV7-2 to TRBJ2-7, with TRBD2 as a possible D gene (6 bases). The V gene's germline CDR1 is SGHTA and CDR2 FQGNSA. Between the trimmed V and J ends, which lost 5 bases and 2 bases, there was a span of 16 bases. The CDR3 extends over 15 amino acids. The chain's CDR3 is CASSPSGTGPYEQYF. The CDR3, as DNA: TGTGCCAGCAGCCCCTCTGGGACTGGACCCTACGAGCAGTACTTC.

This CDR3 is CASSPRSGSGEQYF. In DNA form, the CDR3 reads TGTGCCAGTTCCCCCCGGAGTGGTTCCGGCGAGCAGTACTTC. The chain carries TRBV19 and TRBJ2-7; D is uncertain. CDR1 is LNHDA, CDR2 SQIVND, per germline (reference sequence). This CDR3 is built from 14 residues. V was cut by 8 bases and J by 6 bases, with 20 bases left in between.

V gene TRBV5-5 combines with J gene TRBJ1-1; 8 bases agree with TRBD1. Losses at the gene ends were 4 bases for V and 4 bases for J; bases not matched to a gene: 12. The CDR3 extends over 16 amino acids. The V gene's germline CDR1 is SGHKS and CDR2 YYEKEE (reference sequence). CDR3 amino acids: CASSLRQATGGTEAFF. CDR3 DNA: TGTGCCAGCAGCCTAAGACAGGCCACAGGGGGCACTGAAGCTTTCTTT.

By frequency, this clone registers medium-sized. The chain has TRBV6-5 and TRBJ2-1; TRBD2 is a possible D gene (7 bases). V shed 0 bases and J shed 2 bases, with 11 bases lying between them. The length of the CDR3 is 16 residues. Germline assignment: CDR1 MNHEY and CDR2 SVGAGI. CDR3 nucleotide sequence: TGTGCCAGCAGTTACTCGTGGGAGGGGGCCTACAATGAGCAGTTCTTC. Translated: CASSYSWEGAYNEQFF.

This chain links TRBV28 with TRBJ1-6; 10 bases are a match to TRBD1. The CDR3 spans 15 residues. Germline V gene data show CDR1 as MDHEN and CDR2 as SYDVKM. V dropped 1 base and J dropped 9; count of bases not matched to a gene: 3. This CDR3 is CASSLLGTGVSPLHF. The CDR3 DNA sequence: TGTGCCAGCAGTTTATTGGGGACAGGGGTTTCACCCCTCCACTTT.

The chain carries TRBV28 and TRBJ2-2, with a possible D match to TRBD2 (6 bases). The CDR3 totals 15 residues. V was shortened by 3 bases and J by 7 bases, with 15 bases between the two germline ends. CDR1 MDHEN and CDR2 SYDVKM come from the germline V gene. The CDR3 DNA is TGTGCCAGCAGTTTCCGGCGGCTCGGGGGCGGGGAGCTGTTTTTT. This sequence encodes CASSFRRLGGGELFF.

The chain couples TRBV19 to TRBJ2-5; possible D gene TRBD1, 5 bases. With 5 bases removed from V and 0 bases from J, the gap between germline ends came to 13 bases. The CDR3 loop spans 15 amino acids. The germline gives CDR1 LNHDA, CDR2 SQIVND (reference sequence). Here the CDR3 reads CASSESRANQETQYF. The DNA of the CDR3 is TGTGCCAGTAGTGAGAGCAGGGCAAACCAAGAGACCCAGTACTTC. Based on the CDR3 plus reference TRBV19 and TRBJ2-5, the full variable domain is DGGITQSPKYLFRKEGQNVTLSCEQNLNHDAMYWYRQDPGQGLRLIYYSQIVNDFQKGDIAEGYSVSREKKESFPLTVTSAQKNPTAFYLCASSESRANQETQYFGPGTRLLVL.